This TCR beta chain was retrieved from a study of T-cell reconstitution after alpha-beta-depleted transplantation in children. Germline V gene data show CDR1 as LGHNA and CDR2 as YSLEER. This CDR3 contains 15 residues. Trimming removed 3 bases from V and 1 base from J, with 13 bases in between. In this sample, this clonotype turned up many times. Library preparation (for TCRbeta) was performed with unique molecular identifiers. TCRdb re-derived calls from the PCR reads in MiXCR, one entry per CDR3 protein. The sample lists a few hundred thousand distinct CDR3 sequences, under 15% occurring once. The TCR sequence derives from a human donor who donated a stem cell graft to a child with combined immunodeficiency. The J gene is TRBJ2-7, the V gene TRBV4-3, with D possibly being TRBD1 or TRBD2 (5 bases each). The input for sequencing was PBMCs from the stem cell graft donor, taken from the stem cell graft. The CDR3 loop is CASSQDWGPSYEQYF. CDR3 DNA: TGCGCCAGCAGCCAGGACTGGGGACCATCCTACGAGCAGTACTTC.